These 11 T cell receptor beta chains came from one sample sequenced in a study of cytomegalovirus exposure and HLA in healthy donors. Both 60 Vbeta primers and 13 Jbeta primers went into the PCR. The method was immunoSEQ multiplex PCR; TCRdb's version includes in-frame clones alone and lacks a portion of them. The sample has some 150,000 clones; approximately 84% are singletons. The sample taken for sequencing was PBMCs. The receptors were gathered from a man aged 25 to 45 in good health and CMV-seropositive.

In DNA, the CDR3 is TGTGCCAGCAGCTTTTTTTCTCGTGGAGGAGAATCGGGCTACAATGAGCAGTTCTTC. Its protein product is CASSFFSRGGESGYNEQFF. The V and J genes are TRBV7-8 and TRBJ2-1, with D maybe TRBD2 (5 bases). The CDR3 runs to 19 residues. V was shortened by 3 bases and J by 3 bases, with 24 bases between the two germline ends. From germline, CDR1 is SGHVS and CDR2 FQNEAQ.

The chain carries TRBV27 and TRBJ1-4; D might be TRBD1 (6 bases). Germline-derived CDR1 and CDR2 are MNHEY and SMNVEV (reference sequence). The V end was cut by 2 bases, the J end by 6 bases, with 10 bases between. This CDR3 is 14 amino acids long. CDR3 loop: CASSLLGADEKLFF. The CDR3 bases are TGTGCCAGCAGTTTACTGGGGGCTGATGAAAAACTGTTTTTT.

The genes are TRBV6-1 and TRBJ1-2; TRBD1 matches 11 bases. This CDR3 is built from 15 residues. The germline gives CDR1 MNHNS, CDR2 SASEGT. V gave up 6 bases and J gave up 4 bases; unmatched junction bases: 7. CDR3 sequence reads: CASRTGTGGFYGYTF. CDR3 DNA: TGTGCCAGCAGAACCGGGACAGGGGGTTTCTATGGCTACACCTTC.

The rearrangement joins TRBV6-6 to TRBJ1-5, with unresolved D. The V and J ends lost 0 bases and 0 bases respectively, with 6 bases between them. The germline V gene encodes CDR1 MNHNY and CDR2 SVGAGI (reference sequence). CDR3 length: 15 residues. The CDR3 DNA sequence: TGTGCCAGCAGTTACTCTGTAAATAGCAATCAGCCCCAGCATTTT. Translating gives CASSYSVNSNQPQHF.

The chain recombines TRBV10-3 with TRBJ2-3, with TRBD2 identical over 8 bases. V lost 9 bases to trimming and J lost 3 bases; unmatched junction nucleotides: 14. The germline gives CDR1 ENHRY, CDR2 SYGVKD. The CDR3 contains 16 residues. The CDR3 coding sequence is TGTGCCATAGCTGACGACGGGGGGGCCTTAACAGATACGCAGTATTTT. Amino acids: CAIADDGGALTDTQYF.

J is TRBJ2-5 and V is TRBV27; 12 bases are a match to TRBD2. The CDR3 consists of 17 residues. With 2 bases clipped from V and 2 bases from J, the junction kept 6 bases outside the gene matches. Germline-derived CDR1 and CDR2 are MNHEY and SMNVEV (reference sequence). CDR3 bases: TGTGCCAGCAGTTTACTAGCGGGGGGGCTGTTTCAAGAGACCCAGTACTTC. Protein sequence: CASSLLAGGLFQETQYF.

V is TRBV2 and J is TRBJ2-3; 7 bases match TRBD2. Germline CDR1 is SNHLY and CDR2 is FYNNEI. The CDR3 contains 14 residues. V was pared by 6 bases and J by 5 bases, with 8 bases of the junction left unmatched. CDR3 amino acids: CASRTLIAGDTQYF. DNA of the CDR3: TGTGCCAGCAGGACCTTAATAGCGGGAGATACGCAGTATTTT.

V usage is TRBV5-5 and J usage is TRBJ2-4; perhaps TRBD1 as D (6 bases). Germline loops: CDR1 SGHKS, CDR2 YYEKEE (reference sequence). V dropped 2 bases and J dropped 3 bases, with 15 bases sitting between them. The CDR3 has 16 residues. CDR3 protein: CASSLDLGAYKNIQYF. The CDR3 DNA reads as TGTGCCAGCAGCTTAGACCTGGGGGCCTACAAAAACATTCAGTACTTC.

The rearrangement uses TRBV11-3 and TRBJ2-2; D possibly corresponds to TRBD2 (6 bases). Trimming pared 3 bases from V and 5 bases from J, leaving 10 bases between. This CDR3 is 14 amino acids long. CDR1 and CDR2 (germline): SGHNT, YENEEA. CDR3 sequence: CASSFSSETGELFF. The CDR3 DNA reads as TGTGCCAGCAGCTTCTCTAGCGAGACCGGGGAGCTGTTTTTT.

V and J are TRBV30 and TRBJ2-7; maybe TRBD2 (5 bases). Trimming pared 0 bases from V and 3 bases from J, leaving 12 bases between. The germline CDR1 and CDR2 sequences are GTSNPN and SVGIG (reference sequence). This CDR3 spans 14 amino acids. The CDR3 is CAWSVGLAGYEQYF. The CDR3 DNA follows: TGTGCCTGGAGTGTAGGCCTAGCAGGCTACGAGCAGTACTTC. Based on the CDR3 plus reference TRBV30 and TRBJ2-7, the full variable domain is SQTIHQWPATLVQPVGSPLSLECTVEGTSNPNLYWYRQAAGRGLQLLFYSVGIGQISSEVPQNLSASRPQDRQFILSSKKLLLSDSGFYLCAWSVGLAGYEQYFGPGTRLTVT.

V is TRBV7-9 and J is TRBJ1-4; D uncertain. Deletions cut 0 bases from V and 6 bases from J, with 5 bases between. CDR3 length equals 13 residues. The germline CDR1 and CDR2 sequences are SEHNR and FQNEAQ (reference sequence). The CDR3 sequence is CASSLAGDEKLFF. The CDR3 region has the DNA TGTGCCAGCAGCTTAGCGGGAGATGAAAAACTGTTTTTT.